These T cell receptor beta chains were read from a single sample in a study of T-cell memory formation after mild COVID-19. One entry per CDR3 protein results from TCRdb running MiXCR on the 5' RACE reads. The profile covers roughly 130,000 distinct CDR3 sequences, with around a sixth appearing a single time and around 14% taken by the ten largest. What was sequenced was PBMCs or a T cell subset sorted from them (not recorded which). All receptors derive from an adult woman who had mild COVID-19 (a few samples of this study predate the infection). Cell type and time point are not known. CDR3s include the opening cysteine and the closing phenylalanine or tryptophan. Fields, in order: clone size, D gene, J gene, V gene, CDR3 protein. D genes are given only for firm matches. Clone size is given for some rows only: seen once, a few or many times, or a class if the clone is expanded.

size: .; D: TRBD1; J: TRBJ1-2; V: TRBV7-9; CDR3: CASSPEAQGALRYGYTF
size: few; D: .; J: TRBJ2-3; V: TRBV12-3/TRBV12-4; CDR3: CASSPRGLGTDTQYF
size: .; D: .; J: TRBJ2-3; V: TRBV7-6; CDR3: CASSIALWDTQYF
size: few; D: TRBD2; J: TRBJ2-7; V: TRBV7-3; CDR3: CASSPRGGSWYEQYF
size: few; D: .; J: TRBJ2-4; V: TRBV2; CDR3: CASSVSIQYF
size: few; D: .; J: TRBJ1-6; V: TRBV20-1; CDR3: CSAPWGYNSPLHF
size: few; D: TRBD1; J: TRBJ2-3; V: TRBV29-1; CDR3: CSARTGALSATQYF
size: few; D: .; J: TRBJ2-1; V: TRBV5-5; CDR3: CASSRLEGGEQFF
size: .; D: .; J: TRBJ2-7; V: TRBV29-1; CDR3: CSVETSGTTYEQYF
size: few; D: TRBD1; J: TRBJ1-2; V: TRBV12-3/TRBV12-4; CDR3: CASSSGGEYYGYTF
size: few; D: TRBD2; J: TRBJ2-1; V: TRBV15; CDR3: CATSRGGLAVYNEQFF
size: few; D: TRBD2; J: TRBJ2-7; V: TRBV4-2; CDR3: CASSHPLGGATYEQYF
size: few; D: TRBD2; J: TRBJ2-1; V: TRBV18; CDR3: CASSPPGTRTNNEQFF
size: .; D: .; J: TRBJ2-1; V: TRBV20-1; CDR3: CSAENLLSLW
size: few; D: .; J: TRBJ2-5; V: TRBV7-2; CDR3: CASSPSLWETQYF
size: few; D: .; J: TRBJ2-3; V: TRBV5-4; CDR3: CASSWRGTNTQYF
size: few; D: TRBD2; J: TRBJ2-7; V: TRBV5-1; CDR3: CASRSQTGGVYEQYF
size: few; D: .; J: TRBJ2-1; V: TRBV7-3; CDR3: CASSLQGNVEQFF
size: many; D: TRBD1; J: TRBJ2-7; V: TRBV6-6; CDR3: CASSYSWDRDYYEQYF
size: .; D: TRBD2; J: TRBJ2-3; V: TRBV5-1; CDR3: CASSGGTSGRAGEDTQYF
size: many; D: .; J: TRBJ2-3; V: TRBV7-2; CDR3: CASSTSFSGGPFTQYF
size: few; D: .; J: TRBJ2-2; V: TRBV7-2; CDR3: CASNPDYSNTGELFF
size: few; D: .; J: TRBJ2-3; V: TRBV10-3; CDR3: CAISGDTDTQYF
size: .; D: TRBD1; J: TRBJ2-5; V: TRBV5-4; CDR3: CASSLGDSSETQYF
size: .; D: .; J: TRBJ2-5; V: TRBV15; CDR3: CATSPSRREESQYF
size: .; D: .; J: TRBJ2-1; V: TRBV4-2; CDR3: CVSTPRGAHNEQFF
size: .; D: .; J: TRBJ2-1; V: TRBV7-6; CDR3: CASSRSGDSYNEQFF
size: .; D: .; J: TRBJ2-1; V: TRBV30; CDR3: CAWHSTERPPQFF
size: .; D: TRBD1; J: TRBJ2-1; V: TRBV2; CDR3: CASSENLPGQGNEQFF
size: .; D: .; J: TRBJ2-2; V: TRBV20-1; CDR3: CSARGGRNTGELFF
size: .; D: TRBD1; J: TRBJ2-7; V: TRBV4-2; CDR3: CASSHLPGQGGEHEQYF
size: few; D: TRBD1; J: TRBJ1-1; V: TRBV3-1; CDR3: CASSPRQGTGAFF
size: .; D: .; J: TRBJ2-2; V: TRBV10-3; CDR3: CAISERQGNTGELFF
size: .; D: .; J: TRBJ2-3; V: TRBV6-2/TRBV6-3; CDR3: CASTQRVADTQYF
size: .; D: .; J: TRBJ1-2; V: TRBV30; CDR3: CAWSFIRWGLRAGMGGYTF
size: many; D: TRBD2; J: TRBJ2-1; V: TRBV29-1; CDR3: CSARRAGGSPSSYNEQFF
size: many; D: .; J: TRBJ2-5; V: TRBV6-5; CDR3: CASSYAGRGETQYF
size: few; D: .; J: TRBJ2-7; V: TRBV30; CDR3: CAWTGTRPSYEQYF
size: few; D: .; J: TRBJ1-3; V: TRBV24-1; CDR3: CATSDGAPTGNTIYF
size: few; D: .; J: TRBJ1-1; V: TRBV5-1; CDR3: CASSLGQGSTEAFF
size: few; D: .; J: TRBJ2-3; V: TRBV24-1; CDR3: CATATPFTDTQYF
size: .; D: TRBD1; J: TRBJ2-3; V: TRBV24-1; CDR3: CATSDLPGQGLDTQYF
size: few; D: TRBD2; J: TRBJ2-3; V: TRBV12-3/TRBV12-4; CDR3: CASSKGLADPDTQYF
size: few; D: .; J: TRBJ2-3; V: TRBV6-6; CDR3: CASSYRLAGVPDTQYF
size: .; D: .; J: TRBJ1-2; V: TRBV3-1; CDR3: CASSTRGPGGYTF
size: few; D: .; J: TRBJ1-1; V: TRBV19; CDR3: CASSLAGATEAFF
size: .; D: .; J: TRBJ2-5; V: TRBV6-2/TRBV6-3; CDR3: CASSLRPAGTRETQYF
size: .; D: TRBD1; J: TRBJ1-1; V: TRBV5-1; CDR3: CATRQGGAGNTEAFF
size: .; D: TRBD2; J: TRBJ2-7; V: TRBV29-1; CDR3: CSVERLAGDEQYF
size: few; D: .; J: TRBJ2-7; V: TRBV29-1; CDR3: CSVEDRGRSEQYF
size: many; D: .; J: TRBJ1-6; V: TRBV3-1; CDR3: CASSQAASRGSNSPLHF
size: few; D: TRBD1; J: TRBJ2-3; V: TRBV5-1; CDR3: CASSFGQGTDTQYF
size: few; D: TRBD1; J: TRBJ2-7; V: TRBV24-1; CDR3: CASQGARNEQYF
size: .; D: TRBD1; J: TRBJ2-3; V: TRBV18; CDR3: CASSPPRGQNTDTQYF